This TCR beta chain originates from a study of blood T cells in healthy people across ages. Looked up from germline, CDR1 is MNHNS and CDR2 is SASEGT. The CDR3 is 15 amino acids. As for this clonotype: Its antigen is unidentified. A much larger clone lies one base from this, so it may be a read error.

Study-level findings and limits: Diversity of TCR beta correlated strongly with naive T cell percentage. Using unsorted PBMCs precluded a conclusive naive versus antigen-experienced comparison.

The authors ran a second PCR of 7 to 11 cycles using a sample-barcoded 5' primer and a J-beta primer mix. A template-switch adaptor with 12 random nucleotides tagged each cDNA molecule. TCRdb re-called the 5' RACE reads with MiXCR, one entry per CDR3 protein. Of about 730,000 distinct CDR3 sequences in the sample, roughly 44% are singletons; the top ten hold more than 20%. The clonotype comes from a woman in her sixties in good health. The material sequenced was blood. This rearrangement joins TRBV6-1 to TRBJ2-7; 8 nucleotides match TRBD1. With the DNA end fitting TRBJ2-5 better, the J assignment may be wrong. This chain's CDR3 is CAGSERRTGSKTQYF. Here the CDR3 DNA reads TGTGCCGGCAGTGAAAGGCGGACAGGGAGCAAGACCCAGTACTTC.